This is a list of T cell receptor beta chains from one sample in a study of cytomegalovirus exposure and HLA in healthy donors. Clones were read by immunoSEQ multiplex PCR, and TCRdb kept only the in-frame ones, dropping some. The sample gives more than 150,000 clones, roughly 87% of which show up once; 1.5% to 1.9% is in the top ten. Sequenced material: PBMCs. The receptors originated from a man aged 35-49 years in good health and CMV-seronegative. Both conserved end residues are trimmed from each CDR3.

TRBJ2-2 TRBV7-2 ASSLEAVISRAGELF
TRBJ2-6 TRBV28 ASSIGLASGANVLT
TRBJ2-7 TRBV28 ASSGPPTYEQY
TRBJ1-1 TRBV4-1 ASSQDNRGANTEAF
TRBJ1-5 TRBV19 ASSIRDIRGQPQH
TRBJ1-1 TRBV28 ASRSEANSEAF
TRBJ2-5 TRBV6-5 ASRQGLAGEETQY
TRBJ1-1 TRBV6-5 ASSLQMNTEAF
TRBJ1-5 TRBV5-4 ASSLMWQGKAQPQH
TRBJ2-7 TRBV5-4 ASSNGQAYEQY
TRBJ2-1 TRBV4-1 ASSQDPRGRFSYNEQF
TRBJ2-5 TRBV28 ASGTRGEGETQY
TRBJ2-3 TRBV4-3 ASSQDPQGADTQY
TRBJ2-7 TRBV25-1 ASSEYINEQY
TRBJ2-7 TRBV7-9 ASSLFSYEEY
TRBJ2-3 TRBV6-5 ATAVGAGRGDTQY
TRBJ1-4 TRBV7-9 ASSLEGEHEPEKLF
TRBJ2-7 TRBV5-6 ASSGTGPLKQY
TRBJ2-1 TRBV4-3 ASSQGGNEQF
TRBJ1-2 TRBV28 ASSIPRQNYGYT
TRBJ2-7 TRBV7-2 ASSLYGSYEQY
TRBJ1-3 TRBV5-6 ASSLGGGPGNTIY
TRBJ2-7 TRBV18 ASSPRLATGGSSYEQY
TRBJ2-7 TRBV28 ASSRPGTGAYEQY
TRBJ2-3 TRBV9 ASSVGTGIRADTQY
TRBJ1-1 TRBV18 ASSPGLLTDTEAF
TRBJ1-6 TRBV5-6 ASSRIPTGGSPLH
TRBJ2-2 TRBV28 ASTTRVGRGLGTGELF
TRBJ1-5 TRBV10-1 ASTIPVRGSNQPQH
TRBJ2-3 TRBV28 ASRSPGAPTDTQY
TRBJ2-1 TRBV28 ASRLNNEQF